This TCR beta chain was found in a study of cytomegalovirus exposure and HLA in healthy donors. The PCR ran on 60 Vbeta and 13 Jbeta primers. Measured with immunoSEQ multiplex PCR; TCRdb has only the in-frame clones, and not every one. This table has about 190,000 clones, about 77% appearing once. Notes on this clone: The antigen remains unidentified.

The CDR3 length is 14 residues. Looked up from germline, CDR1 is LNHNV and CDR2 is YYDKDF (reference sequence). Trimming cost V 6 bases and J 7 bases; bases outside gene matches: 10. Whole-study findings and limits: A prior analysis recorded that most TCR beta V segments were productive about 87% or about 30% of the time. In presence/absence analyses, roughly uniform sequencing depth across donors was assumed. TCR beta sequences numbering 15,000 to 20,000 were associated with HLA alleles at 0.05 false discovery rate in a later analysis.

The clonotype was recovered from a woman in her twenties or thirties in good health and CMV-seropositive. Sequenced material: PBMCs. The chain couples TRBV15 to TRBJ2-7, with 9 bases fitting TRBD1. CDR3 protein: CATRWDRDLGEQYF. The CDR3 bases are TGTGCCACCAGGTGGGACAGGGATCTTGGAGAGCAGTACTTC.